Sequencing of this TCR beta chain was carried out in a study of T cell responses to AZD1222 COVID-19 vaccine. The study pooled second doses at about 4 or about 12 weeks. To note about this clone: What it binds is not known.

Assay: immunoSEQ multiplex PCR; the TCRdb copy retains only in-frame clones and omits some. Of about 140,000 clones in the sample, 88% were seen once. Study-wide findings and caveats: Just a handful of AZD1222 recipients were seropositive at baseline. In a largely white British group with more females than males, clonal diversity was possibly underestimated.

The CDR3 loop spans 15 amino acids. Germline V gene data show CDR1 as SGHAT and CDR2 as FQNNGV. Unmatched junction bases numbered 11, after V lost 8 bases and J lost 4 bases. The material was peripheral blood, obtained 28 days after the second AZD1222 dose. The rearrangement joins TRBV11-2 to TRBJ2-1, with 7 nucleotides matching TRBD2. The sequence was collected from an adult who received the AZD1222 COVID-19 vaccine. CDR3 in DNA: TGTGCCAGCCGCATCGGTCTAGCGGATTACAATGAGCAGTTCTTC. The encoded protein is CASRIGLADYNEQFF.